This T cell receptor (beta chain) was documented in a study of shared clonotypes between healthy human individuals. Donors comprised only Caucasian adults living in Nashville, Tennessee. The assay was run at deep level. Among the unsorted PBMC samples, replicate PCRs used roughly 0.3 ug DNA, roughly 30,000 T cell genomes. The repertoire was sequenced with immunoSEQ multiplex PCR; TCRdb's copy has only in-frame clones and lacks some. Of some 530,000 clones in the sample, 60% to 80% were seen once. Germline V gives CDR1 SGDLS, CDR2 YYNGEE. The length of the CDR3 is 18 residues. J gave up 6 bases and V 0 bases, and 14 bases lay outside the gene matches.

The source is a woman between 40 and 55 years old in good health. Some clones in this sample may be carry-over from other donors' samples. Sequences were obtained from PBMCs. The V and J genes are TRBV9 and TRBJ2-3; 9 bases align to TRBD2. CDR3 sequence: CASSVGQGGGRAFDTQYF. Written as DNA, the CDR3 is TGTGCCAGCAGCGTAGGACAGGGTGGCGGGAGGGCCTTTGATACGCAGTATTTT.